This TCR beta chain was sequenced for a study of T-cell reconstitution after alpha-beta-depleted transplantation in children. The CDR3 length is 14 residues. Germline-derived CDR1 and CDR2 are MNHEY and SVGAGI. V dropped 5 bases and J dropped 6 bases, with 16 bases sitting between them. General observations from the study: Surviving recipient cells, namely T cells and thymic progenitors, were the source of high day-60 TCRbeta diversity in some patients.

This clonotype was observed many times. Its target is not known. This sample's TCRbeta library carried unique molecular identifier barcodes. TCRdb ran MiXCR on the PCR reads and lists one entry per CDR3 protein. The profile shows tens of thousands of distinct CDR3 sequences, about 5% of them singletons. The source of this sequence is a female patient aged 2-9 years who had a stem cell transplant for aplastic anemia, so the T cells may come from the graft donor. The V call is TRBV6-5, the J call TRBJ1-1; D is unclear. The sample in question was PBMCs, mostly from graft donor cells, obtained 60 days after TCRalphabeta/CD19-depleted stem cell transplant. CDR3 DNA sequence: TGTGCCAGCAGTGGAGACGGCGGGCTGGCTGAAGCTTTCTTT. Encoded protein: CASSGDGGLAEAFF.